The next 17 T cell receptor beta chains were all read from a single sample in a study of early T cells in non-severe SARS-CoV-2 infection (dated by TCRdb to the early 2020s). Libraries were constructed by 5' RACE. Reads for this sample came from a NextSeq 500. TCRdb itself trimmed the public reads at Q25 with fastp, ran MiXCR and retained productive beta chains. Each record represents a unique CDR3 protein, reported with the most common genes and DNA among its rows. In all, the sample holds tens of thousands of distinct CDR3 sequences, and more than 12% of those were seen once. Around 3.3% of the sample lies in the top ten. Sequencing input: whole blood. The receptors were gathered from an adult who was a healthcare worker with PCR-confirmed SARS-CoV-2 infection or an uninfected control (not recorded which).

This clonotype was counted ten times or more. The V and J genes are TRBV28 and TRBJ2-3, with TRBD1 identical over 11 bases. Germline CDR1 MDHEN, CDR2 SYDVKM. The CDR3 totals 17 residues. V gave up 5 bases and J gave up 5 bases; unmatched junction bases: 12. The CDR3 spells CASSPPGTGGTRDTQYF. In DNA, the CDR3 is TGTGCCAGCAGTCCCCCCGGGACAGGGGGAACGAGAGATACGCAGTATTTT.

V and J are TRBV20-1 and TRBJ2-5; D possibly corresponds to TRBD2 (5 bases). The CDR3 runs 13 residues. Per the germline V gene, CDR1 is DFQATT and CDR2 is SNEGSKA (reference sequence). The ends were cut back, 3 bases at V and 1 base at J, with 9 bases in the middle. CDR3 coding DNA: TGCAGTGCTAGCAGGCGGGCCCAAGAGACCCAGTACTTC. The encoded protein is CSASRRAQETQYF.

This clonotype has ten or more counts. This rearrangement joins TRBV20-1 to TRBJ2-5; D remains unclear. CDR3 size: 11 residues. V lost 3 bases, J lost 4 bases, and 6 bases lay in between. Germline V lookup: CDR1 DFQATT, CDR2 SNEGSKA (reference sequence). The CDR3 nucleotides read TGCAGTGCTAGTTCTGGAGAGACCCAGTACTTC. This encodes CSASSGETQYF.

This clonotype has more than one count but fewer than ten. This rearrangement joins TRBV27 to TRBJ2-4; no clear D. V lost 5 bases and J 2 bases, leaving 16 bases between the germline ends. The CDR3 contains 16 residues. Germline CDR1 reads MNHEY; CDR2 reads SMNVEV (reference sequence). CDR3 sequence (DNA): TGTGCCAGCAGTCCCCGAGTGATAGAGCCCAAAAACATTCAGTACTTC. Its protein is CASSPRVIEPKNIQYF.

The V call is TRBV5-1, the J call TRBJ2-3; unclear D gene. The CDR3 runs 14 residues. Germline-derived CDR1 and CDR2 are SGHRS and YFSETQ. V dropped 4 bases and J dropped 5 bases, with 14 bases sitting between them. The CDR3 DNA sequence: TGCGCCAGCAGCCCTGCCCCGCTTGGAGATACGCAGTATTTT. The encoded protein is CASSPAPLGDTQYF.

The J gene is TRBJ2-7, the V gene TRBV28, with D unclear. The CDR3 spans 13 residues. Per the germline V gene, CDR1 is MDHEN and CDR2 is SYDVKM. The V gene lost 5 bases and the J gene lost 7 bases, with 15 bases spanning the gap. The DNA of the CDR3 is TGTGCCAGCAGTACCCGCCCCTCTGGGGAGCAGTACTTC. It is translated as CASSTRPSGEQYF.

This clonotype was seen only a few times. The chain couples TRBV20-1 to TRBJ2-1, with D perhaps TRBD1 (6 bases). The V end lost 1 base, the J end lost 1 base, and 17 bases lay between the germline ends. CDR3 length: 17 amino acids. Per germline, CDR1 DFQATT and CDR2 SNEGSKA (reference sequence). The CDR3: CSARAGKGGPSYNEQFF. CDR3 coding DNA: TGCAGTGCTAGAGCCGGCAAAGGGGGACCTTCCTACAATGAGCAGTTCTTC.

There are a few counts of this clonotype. The chain is built from TRBV29-1 and TRBJ1-1; D unclear. Germline lookup yields CDR1 SQVTM and CDR2 ANQGSEA. Trimming removed 5 bases from V and 1 base from J, with 11 bases in between. The CDR3 extends over 13 amino acids. The CDR3 reads CSVLLDTNTEAFF. CDR3 bases: TGCAGCGTTTTACTTGATACGAACACTGAAGCTTTCTTT.

This clonotype was counted many times. V and J are TRBV10-3 and TRBJ2-1, with 7 nucleotides matching TRBD2. The CDR3 is 15 amino acids. Per germline, CDR1 ENHRY and CDR2 SYGVKD. V gave up 0 bases and J gave up 7 bases; unmatched junction bases: 6. The CDR3 region has the DNA TGTGCCATCAGTGAGTCGGAACTAGCGAGGAATGAGCAGTTCTTC. It specifies CAISESELARNEQFF.

The sample holds a few counts of this clonotype. The chain links TRBV13 to TRBJ2-7, with D maybe TRBD2 (5 bases). The germline V gene has CDR1 PRHDT and CDR2 FYEKMQ (reference sequence). The CDR3 contains 13 residues. Trimming left V 5 bases short and J 7 bases short, with 15 bases between. The CDR3 DNA is TGTGCCAGCAGCCCCCCTCGGGGTCTTGAGCAGTACTTC. Translating gives CASSPPRGLEQYF.

This CDR3 is CASSSPALETQYF. As DNA, the CDR3 is TGTGCCAGCAGTTCGCCGGCCCTAGAGACCCAGTACTTC. The V and J genes are TRBV28 and TRBJ2-5; unclear D gene. This CDR3 has 13 residues. Germline CDR1 is MDHEN and CDR2 is SYDVKM. Trimming pared 4 bases from V and 4 bases from J, leaving 10 bases between.

This clonotype was seen a few times. The V call is TRBV3-1, the J call TRBJ2-1; 8 bases match TRBD2. This CDR3 region has 13 residues. With V trimmed by 3 bases and J by 9 bases, 4 bases remained unmatched. Germline CDR1 is LGHDT and CDR2 is YNNKEL (reference sequence). Written as DNA, the CDR3 is TGTGCCAGCAGCCACGGGGGGGCCGGTGAGCAGTTCTTC. Its protein product is CASSHGGAGEQFF.

This clonotype was counted ten times or more. The chain employs TRBV12-3 or TRBV12-4 and TRBJ2-1, with TRBD2 matching over 8 bases. The CDR3 spans 16 residues. The J segment lost 4 bases and the V segment lost 1 base, leaving 6 bases of the junction unmatched. CDR3 protein: CASSLGTSGAYNEQFF. The DNA for the CDR3 is TGTGCCAGCAGTTTAGGAACTAGCGGAGCTTACAATGAGCAGTTCTTC.

This clonotype was detected many times. The rearrangement uses TRBV20-1 and TRBJ2-1; D not certain. Germline CDR1 and CDR2: DFQATT and SNEGSKA (reference sequence). Trimming stripped 5 bases from V and 4 bases from J, with 9 bases between. The length of the CDR3 is 12 residues. In nucleotides, the CDR3 is TGCAGTGCTTGCGGAGATTACAATGAGCAGTTCTTC. Protein product: CSACGDYNEQFF.

The DNA of the CDR3 is TGTGCCAGCAGCTCAGCGGGAGCCCTCTTAACAGATACGCAGTATTTT. Its translation is CASSSAGALLTDTQYF. This rearrangement joins TRBV5-5 to TRBJ2-3, with TRBD2 matching over 8 bases. The V gene's germline CDR1 is SGHKS and CDR2 YYEKEE (reference sequence). This CDR3 has 16 amino acids. The junction had 9 bases not matched to a gene; V was cut back by 3 bases and J by 3 bases.

A word on this clonotype: A read error is possible here, since a much larger clone lies one base away. This sequence joins TRBV4-1 and TRBJ2-1, with D possibly matching TRBD2 (6 bases). The germline V gene encodes CDR1 MGHRA and CDR2 YSYEKL. Trimming removed 4 bases from V and 4 bases from J, with 11 bases in between. This CDR3 is built from 14 residues. The CDR3 here is CASSRDGGYNEQFF. The CDR3 nucleotides are TGCGCCAGCAGCCGGGACGGGGGATACAATGAGCAGTTCTTC.

The chain combines TRBV12-3 or TRBV12-4 with TRBJ1-4; D remains unclear. The CDR3 spans 15 residues. V was trimmed by 0 bases and J by 3 bases, leaving 8 bases between them. CDR3 protein: CASSLAAGSNEKLFF. In DNA form, the CDR3 reads TGTGCCAGCAGTTTAGCGGCAGGTTCTAATGAAAAACTGTTTTTT.